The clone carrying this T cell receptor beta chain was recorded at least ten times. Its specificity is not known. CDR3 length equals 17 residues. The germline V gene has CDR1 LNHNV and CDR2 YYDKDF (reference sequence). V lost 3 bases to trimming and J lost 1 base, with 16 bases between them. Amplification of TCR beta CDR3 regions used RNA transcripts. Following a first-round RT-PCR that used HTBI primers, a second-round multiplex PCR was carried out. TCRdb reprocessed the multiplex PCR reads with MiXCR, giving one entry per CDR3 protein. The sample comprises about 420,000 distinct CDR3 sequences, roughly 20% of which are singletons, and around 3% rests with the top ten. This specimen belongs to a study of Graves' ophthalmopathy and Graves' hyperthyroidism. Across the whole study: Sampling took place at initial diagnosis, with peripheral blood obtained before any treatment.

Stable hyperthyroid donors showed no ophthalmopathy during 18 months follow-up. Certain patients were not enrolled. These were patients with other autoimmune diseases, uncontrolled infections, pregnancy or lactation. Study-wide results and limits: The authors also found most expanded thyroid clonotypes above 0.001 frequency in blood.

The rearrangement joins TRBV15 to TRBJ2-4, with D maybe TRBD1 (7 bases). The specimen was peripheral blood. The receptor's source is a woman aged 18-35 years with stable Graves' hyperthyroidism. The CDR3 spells CATSSRRGRLAKNIQYF. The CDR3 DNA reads TGTGCCACCAGCAGTCGCAGGGGGAGGCTGGCCAAAAACATTCAGTACTTC.